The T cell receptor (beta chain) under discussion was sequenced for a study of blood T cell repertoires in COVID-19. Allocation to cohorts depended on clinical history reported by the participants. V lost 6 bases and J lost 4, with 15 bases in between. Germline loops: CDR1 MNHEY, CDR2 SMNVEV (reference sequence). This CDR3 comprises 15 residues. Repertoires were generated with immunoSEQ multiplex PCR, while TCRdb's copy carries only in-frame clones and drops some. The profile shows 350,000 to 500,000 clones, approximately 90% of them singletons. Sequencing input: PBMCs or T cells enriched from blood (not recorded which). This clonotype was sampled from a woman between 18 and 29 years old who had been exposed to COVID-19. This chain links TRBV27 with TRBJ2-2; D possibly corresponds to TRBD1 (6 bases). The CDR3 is CASRSSGHRTGELFF. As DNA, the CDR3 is TGTGCCAGCAGATCTTCGGGACACCGCACCGGGGAGCTGTTTTTT.